These 30 T cell receptor beta chains originate from one sample sequenced in a study of cytomegalovirus exposure and HLA in healthy donors. The PCR used 60 Vbeta and 13 Jbeta primers. Data came from immunoSEQ multiplex PCR; TCRdb stores just in-frame clones and leaves some out. The profile shows fewer than 200,000 clones, 87% of them singletons. The sample was PBMCs. The receptors here all came from a woman in her twenties or thirties in good health and CMV-seronegative.

The chain uses TRBV11-2 and TRBJ2-6, with a possible D match to TRBD1 (5 bases). CDR1 is SGHAT, CDR2 FQNNGV, per germline. This CDR3 spans 19 amino acids. V was trimmed by 2 bases and J by 0 bases, leaving 17 bases between them. The CDR3 region is CASSLFGRGISSGANVLTF. CDR3 DNA: TGTGCCAGCAGCTTATTTGGTAGGGGAATCTCCTCTGGGGCCAACGTCCTGACTTTC. Looking up the rest from reference TRBV11-2 and TRBJ2-6 gives the full variable domain: EAGVAQSPRYKIIEKRQSVAFWCNPISGHATLYWYQQILGQGPKLLIQFQNNGVVDDSQLPKDRFSAERLKGVDSTLKIQPAKLEDSAVYLCASSLFGRGISSGANVLTFGAGSRLTVL.

This clone appeared once. In DNA, the CDR3 is TGCAGCGCCGGGAGTACTGAAGCTTTCTTT. This codes for CSAGSTEAFF. This chain uses TRBV29-1 with TRBJ1-1; no reliable D call. The CDR3 length is 10 residues. Trimming took 7 bases from V and 5 from J, leaving 8 bases between them. In germline, CDR1 is SQVTM, CDR2 ANQGSEA.

As for this clone: Other DNA sequences within the sample encode an identical CDR3. The chain recombines TRBV4-1 with TRBJ2-5; 7 nucleotides align to TRBD2. The CDR3 is 14 amino acids. V trimming: 4 bases; J trimming: 5 bases; junction bases outside the gene matches: 7. Per the germline V gene, CDR1 is MGHRA and CDR2 is YSYEKL. DNA of the CDR3: TGCGCCAGCAGCCGACTTGCGGGGGTGGAGACCCAGTACTTC. Translating gives CASSRLAGVETQYF.

V and J are TRBV7-2 and TRBJ2-5; 8 bases match TRBD1. The germline V gene has CDR1 SGHTA and CDR2 FQGNSA. The CDR3 covers 17 residues. V lost 0 bases, J lost 6 bases, and 12 bases stayed unmatched. The CDR3 protein is CASSLAGQGDRGKTQYF. DNA of the CDR3: TGTGCCAGCAGCTTAGCCGGACAGGGAGATCGGGGGAAGACCCAGTACTTC.

The chain carries TRBV28 and TRBJ2-1; TRBD2 matches at 11 bases. The J segment lost 7 bases and the V segment lost 5 bases, leaving 10 bases of the junction unmatched. Germline CDR1 and CDR2: MDHEN and SYDVKM. The CDR3 spans 16 residues. The CDR3 is CASSLIAGGPINEQFF. In nucleotides, the CDR3 is TGTGCCAGCAGTCTCATAGCGGGAGGGCCCATTAATGAGCAGTTCTTC.

The V gene is TRBV29-1, the J gene TRBJ2-6; 7 bases align to TRBD1. V lost 6 bases and J lost 0; bases outside the gene matches: 11. This CDR3 has 17 amino acids. Per the germline V gene, CDR1 is SQVTM and CDR2 is ANQGSEA. This CDR3 reads CSVLTGISHSGANVLTF. Written as DNA, the CDR3 is TGCAGCGTGTTGACAGGGATATCACACTCTGGGGCCAACGTCCTGACTTTC.

The V gene is TRBV5-5, the J gene TRBJ1-5; D gene unclear. V was trimmed by 4 bases and J by 4 bases, leaving 18 bases between them. Germline values: CDR1 SGHKS, CDR2 YYEKEE (reference sequence). The CDR3 runs 16 residues. DNA of the CDR3: TGTGCCAGCAGCCCCCGAGATGAGGGCCCTAATCAGCCCCAGCATTTT. This codes for CASSPRDEGPNQPQHF.

The J gene is TRBJ2-3, the V gene TRBV6-4, with D tentatively TRBD2 (6 bases). The CDR3 consists of 15 residues. Trimming pared 2 bases from V and 7 bases from J, leaving 16 bases between. CDR1 is MRHNA and CDR2 is SNTAGT in the germline V gene. CDR3 in DNA: TGTGCCAGCAGTGACGTGGGAGGACCCACGAATACGCAGTATTTT. The encoded protein is CASSDVGGPTNTQYF.

The rearrangement joins TRBV27 to TRBJ1-3; maybe TRBD1 (5 bases). This CDR3 has 14 amino acids. The germline V gene encodes CDR1 MNHEY and CDR2 SMNVEV (reference sequence). V lost 7 bases and J 2 bases, leaving 12 bases between the germline ends. The CDR3, as DNA: TGTGCCAGCAAACTGGCAGGGCCTGGAAACACCATATATTTT. Amino acids: CASKLAGPGNTIYF.

The CDR3 loop is CASSVGGTSGVNEQFF. CDR3 DNA: TGTGCCAGCAGCGTAGGGGGGACTAGCGGGGTTAATGAGCAGTTCTTC. The chain has TRBV9 and TRBJ2-1, with 13 bases aligning to TRBD2. The J segment lost 7 bases and the V segment lost 0 bases, leaving 4 bases of the junction unmatched. CDR3 length equals 16 residues. Germline-derived CDR1 and CDR2 are SGDLS and YYNGEE.

The chain joins TRBV15 to TRBJ1-5; D gene ambiguous. CDR1 and CDR2 from the germline V gene are LNHNV and YYDKDF (reference sequence). Trimming removed 7 bases at V and 9 bases at J, with 16 bases between. This CDR3 is 13 amino acids long. CDR3 amino acids: CATTGEYYRPQHF. Here the CDR3 DNA reads TGTGCCACCACCGGGGAGTACTACAGGCCCCAGCATTTT.

In its sample, this clone was seen once. V usage is TRBV4-1 and J usage is TRBJ1-4; D ambiguous. CDR3 length equals 14 residues. Germline V gene sequence: CDR1 MGHRA, CDR2 YSYEKL. V lost 0 bases and J 6 bases, leaving 8 bases between the germline ends. Here the CDR3 reads CASSQESQYEKLFF. Written as DNA, the CDR3 is TGCGCCAGCAGCCAAGAATCGCAGTATGAAAAACTGTTTTTT.

The chain employs TRBV27 and TRBJ1-6; 10 bases agree with TRBD1. The CDR3 consists of 14 residues. V lost 6 bases, J lost 7 bases, and 3 bases stayed unmatched. From germline, CDR1 is MNHEY and CDR2 SMNVEV (reference sequence). This chain's CDR3 is CASRTGGPNSPLHF. The CDR3 region has the DNA TGTGCCAGCAGGACAGGGGGCCCAAATTCACCCCTCCACTTT.

The chain links TRBV5-5 to TRBJ1-1; maybe TRBD1 (5 bases). This CDR3 is 12 amino acids long. V lost 4 bases, J lost 1 base, and 5 bases lay in between. The germline CDR1 and CDR2 sequences are SGHKS and YYEKEE (reference sequence). The CDR3 DNA sequence: TGTGCCAGCAGCCAGGGGAACACTGAAGCTTTCTTT. It translates to CASSQGNTEAFF.

The chain combines TRBV25-1 with TRBJ2-1; D might be TRBD2 (6 bases). There are 15 residues in the CDR3. Germline-derived CDR1 and CDR2 are MGHDK and SYGVNS. Between the trimmed V and J ends, which lost 1 base and 2 bases, there was a span of 9 bases. CDR3 loop: CASSEFGGPYNEQFF. CDR3 coding DNA: TGTGCCAGCAGTGAATTCGGGGGACCCTACAATGAGCAGTTCTTC. Full variable domain (outside the CDR3, taken from reference TRBV25-1 and TRBJ2-1): EADIYQTPRYLVIGTGKKITLECSQTMGHDKMYWYQQDPGMELHLIHYSYGVNSTEKGDLSSESTVSRIRTEHFPLTLESARPSHTSQYLCASSEFGGPYNEQFFGPGTRLTVL.

This chain connects TRBV13 to TRBJ1-2, with TRBD1 identical over 9 bases. This CDR3 region has 16 residues. J was trimmed by 6 bases and V by 5 bases; bases with no gene match: 13. CDR1 and CDR2 from the germline V gene are PRHDT and FYEKMQ (reference sequence). The CDR3, as DNA: TGTGCCAGCAGCCAAGCCTCGGGACAGGGCCGAGATGGCTACACCTTC. It encodes CASSQASGQGRDGYTF.

DNA of the CDR3: TGTGCCAGCAGCTCCTCTGGCGCGCGGGAAGATGAGCAGTTCTTC. Its protein product is CASSSSGAREDEQFF. This rearrangement joins TRBV28 to TRBJ2-1, with D perhaps matching TRBD2 (6 bases). The germline CDR1 and CDR2 sequences are MDHEN and SYDVKM. Trimming stripped 6 bases from V and 8 bases from J, with 20 bases between. The CDR3 extends over 15 amino acids.

The chain is built from TRBV9 and TRBJ2-7; tentatively, D is TRBD2 (7 bases). This CDR3 has 11 amino acids. V lost 3 bases and J lost 7, with 8 bases in between. Germline assignment: CDR1 SGDLS and CDR2 YYNGEE. The DNA of the CDR3 is TGTGCCAGCAGCGAGGGGGGGGAGCAGTACTTC. Translated, it gives CASSEGGEQYF.

The chain recombines TRBV6-5 with TRBJ1-1; D is unresolved. The germline V gene has CDR1 MNHEY and CDR2 SVGAGI. V lost 5 bases and J 4 bases, leaving 8 bases between the germline ends. This CDR3 has 12 residues. Here the CDR3 DNA reads TGTGCCAGCAGTAATCAGGTCACTGAAGCTTTCTTT. Residues: CASSNQVTEAFF.

In this sample, this clone turned up once. This chain uses TRBV30 with TRBJ1-1; 9 bases align to TRBD1. Unmatched junction bases numbered 5, after V lost 2 bases and J lost 1 base. The CDR3 is 15 amino acids. Germline values: CDR1 GTSNPN, CDR2 SVGIG (reference sequence). The CDR3 DNA reads as TGTGCCTGGAGTATCGGGACAGGGAGGAACACTGAAGCTTTCTTT. The encoded protein is CAWSIGTGRNTEAFF.

V usage is TRBV7-9 and J usage is TRBJ2-6, with a weak D call TRBD1 (5 bases). Germline CDR1 and CDR2: SEHNR and FQNEAQ (reference sequence). Trimming removed 1 base at V and 0 bases at J, with 16 bases between. This CDR3 is built from 19 residues. CDR3 residues: CASSLDVGSGHSGANVLTF. DNA of the CDR3: TGTGCCAGCAGCTTAGATGTTGGTTCAGGGCACTCTGGGGCCAACGTCCTGACTTTC.

CDR3 region: CASSSDRERGADTQYF. The CDR3 nucleotides are TGTGCCAGCAGCTCCGACAGGGAGAGGGGCGCAGATACGCAGTATTTT. The rearrangement joins TRBV11-3 to TRBJ2-3, with 7 bases matching TRBD1. The CDR3 has 16 residues. In germline, CDR1 is SGHNT, CDR2 YENEEA. The J segment lost 4 bases and the V segment lost 4 bases, leaving 11 bases of the junction unmatched.

The V call is TRBV4-3, the J call TRBJ2-3; the match to TRBD2 covers 12 bases. From germline, CDR1 is LGHNA and CDR2 YSLEER. The CDR3 extends over 18 amino acids. V lost 3 bases, J lost 1 base, and 8 bases stayed unmatched. CDR3 sequence: CASSQRALAGGRTDTQYF. The CDR3 DNA sequence: TGCGCCAGCAGCCAGAGAGCACTAGCGGGGGGCCGCACAGATACGCAGTATTTT.

The chain links TRBV6-6 to TRBJ2-4; TRBD1 is a possible D gene (5 bases). This CDR3 has 14 amino acids. V lost 8 bases and J 0 bases, leaving 11 bases between the germline ends. Germline CDR1 and CDR2: MNHNY and SVGAGI (reference sequence). The CDR3 region is CASGANLAKNIQYF. The DNA for the CDR3 is TGTGCCAGCGGGGCCAATCTAGCCAAAAACATTCAGTACTTC.

The chain couples TRBV9 to TRBJ2-3; D perhaps matches TRBD1 (5 bases). From germline, CDR1 is SGDLS and CDR2 YYNGEE. Between the trimmed V and J ends, which lost 3 bases and 1 base, there was a span of 12 bases. CDR3 length: 15 residues. Here the CDR3 DNA reads TGTGCCAGCAGCGCAGGGTTCTCGGGCACAGATACGCAGTATTTT. Its protein is CASSAGFSGTDTQYF.

This clone was seen only a few times. The chain is built from TRBV5-4 and TRBJ1-2; 8 bases map to TRBD1. With 4 bases clipped from V and 2 bases from J, the junction kept 7 bases outside the gene matches. CDR1 is SGHNT, CDR2 YYREEE, per germline (reference sequence). The CDR3 loop spans 15 amino acids. CDR3 sequence: CASSQSGGQNYGYTF. Written as DNA, the CDR3 is TGTGCCAGCAGCCAATCAGGGGGCCAAAACTATGGCTACACCTTC.

The V and J genes are TRBV5-4 and TRBJ2-1; no firm D call. Trimming took 0 bases from V and 0 from J, leaving 7 bases between them. This CDR3 spans 15 amino acids. The germline V gene encodes CDR1 SGHNT and CDR2 YYREEE (reference sequence). CDR3 residues: CASSLDPGSYNEQFF. The CDR3 DNA is TGTGCCAGCAGCTTGGATCCGGGCTCCTACAATGAGCAGTTCTTC.

A note on this clone: This specimen includes other DNA sequences encoding the same CDR3. V is TRBV15 and J is TRBJ1-5, with D uncertain. Germline loops: CDR1 LNHNV, CDR2 YYDKDF (reference sequence). The V end was cut by 2 bases, the J end by 2 bases, with 7 bases between. The CDR3 loop spans 14 amino acids. CDR3 sequence reads: CATSRPGGNQPQHF. The CDR3 nucleotides are TGTGCCACCAGCAGACCCGGTGGCAATCAGCCCCAGCATTTT.

The J gene is TRBJ1-4, the V gene TRBV2; D not resolved. This CDR3 has 15 residues. Per the germline V gene, CDR1 is SNHLY and CDR2 is FYNNEI. V was pared by 4 bases and J by 3 bases, with 12 bases between. DNA for the CDR3: TGTGCCAGCAGTGGGACGGGGATGTCTAATGAAAAACTGTTTTTT. Translation gives CASSGTGMSNEKLFF.

The chain uses TRBV9 and TRBJ2-7; 9 nucleotides line up with TRBD2. Germline V gene sequence: CDR1 SGDLS, CDR2 YYNGEE. The ends lost 4 bases at V and 0 bases at J; junction bases unmatched: 5. This CDR3 region has 15 residues. The CDR3: CASSPNSGSSYEQYF. In DNA form, the CDR3 reads TGTGCCAGCAGCCCCAATAGCGGGAGCTCCTACGAGCAGTACTTC. The full variable domain, rest sourced from reference TRBV9 and TRBJ2-7, is DSGVTQTPKHLITATGQRVTLRCSPRSGDLSVYWYQQSLDQGLQFLIQYYNGEERAKGNILERFSAQQFPDLHSELNLSSLELGDSALYFCASSPNSGSSYEQYFGPGTRLTVT.